Each of the 20 T cell receptor beta chains below was sequenced from the same sample in a study of blood T cell repertoires in COVID-19. Some clones are missing from TCRdb's copy, which holds only in-frame ones; the method was immunoSEQ multiplex PCR. This sample has 100,000 to 150,000 clones, with less than 90% found just once. The material sequenced was peripheral blood. The receptors here all came from an elderly man with active or convalescent COVID-19.

The genes are TRBV7-7 and TRBJ2-1, with 12 bases lining up with TRBD2. After removal of 5 bases from V and 7 bases from J, the junction contained 6 bases not matched to a gene. Germline lookup yields CDR1 SSHAT and CDR2 FNYEAQ (reference sequence). This CDR3 spans 15 amino acids. CDR3 region: CASSRLAGEVNEQFF. As DNA, the CDR3 is TGTGCCAGCAGCCGACTAGCGGGAGAGGTGAATGAGCAGTTCTTC.

The chain couples TRBV5-1 to TRBJ2-1; TRBD2 aligns across 12 bases. In germline, CDR1 is SGHRS, CDR2 YFSETQ. Trimming removed 0 bases from V and 2 bases from J; junction bases left unmatched: 6. The CDR3 has 18 amino acids. CDR3 sequence: CASSLADGLAGPYNEQFF. CDR3 nucleotide sequence: TGCGCCAGCAGCTTGGCCGATGGACTAGCGGGACCCTACAATGAGCAGTTCTTC.

The J gene is TRBJ2-1, the V gene TRBV16, with D possibly TRBD2 on 5 matching bases. Germline loops: CDR1 KGHSY, CDR2 FQNENV. V lost 1 base to trimming and J lost 12 bases, with 10 bases between them. The CDR3 covers 12 residues. CDR3 sequence: CASSQLRSGQFF. In DNA, the CDR3 is TGTGCCAGCAGCCAATTGCGCAGCGGGCAGTTCTTC.

The chain recombines TRBV3-1 (or the pseudogene TRBV3-2) with TRBJ1-4; weak D call: TRBD1 (5 bases). Germline-derived CDR1 and CDR2 are LGHDT and YNNKEL (reference sequence). This CDR3 spans 14 amino acids. Trimming pared 1 base from V and 10 bases from J, leaving 13 bases between. For the CDR3, the DNA is TGTGCCAGCAGCCAAGGGAGGGGTCGCGGAAAACTGTTTTTT. Its translation: CASSQGRGRGKLFF.

This chain joins TRBV28 and TRBJ1-1; D perhaps matches TRBD1 (6 bases). This CDR3 contains 14 residues. Trimming removed 6 bases at V and 1 base at J, with 12 bases between. The germline CDR1 and CDR2 sequences are MDHEN and SYDVKM. The CDR3 sequence is CASSLGHSNTEAFF. The CDR3 DNA follows: TGTGCCAGCAGCTTGGGACATTCGAACACTGAAGCTTTCTTT. The full variable domain, its missing parts supplied by reference TRBV28 and TRBJ1-1, is DVKVTQSSRYLVKRTGEKVFLECVQDMDHENMFWYRQDPGLGLRLIYFSYDVKMKEKGDIPEGYSVSREKKERFSLILESASTNQTSMYLCASSLGHSNTEAFFGQGTRLTVV.

The chain couples TRBV30 to TRBJ2-2; TRBD1 agrees at 8 bases. The CDR3 sequence is 15 residues long. In germline, CDR1 is GTSNPN, CDR2 SVGIG (reference sequence). J gave up 6 bases and V 0 bases, and 6 bases lay outside the gene matches. The CDR3 loop is CAWSVPRGLAGELFF. The CDR3 region has the DNA TGTGCCTGGAGTGTTCCCAGGGGGCTTGCCGGGGAGCTGTTTTTT.

CDR3 coding DNA: TGCAGCGTTGATACGGCCGGAGGTACTGAAGCTTTCTTT. Amino acids: CSVDTAGGTEAFF. The rearrangement uses TRBV29-1 and TRBJ1-1; unclear D gene. The V gene's germline CDR1 is SQVTM and CDR2 ANQGSEA. V shed 3 bases and J shed 5 bases, with 13 bases lying between them. The CDR3 has 13 residues.

The chain couples TRBV5-1 to TRBJ1-5, with a weak D call TRBD1 (6 bases). Germline CDR1 reads SGHRS; CDR2 reads YFSETQ. The V gene lost 4 bases and the J gene lost 3 bases, with 11 bases spanning the gap. This CDR3 is 14 amino acids long. CDR3 in amino acids: CASSVDSPNQPQHF. In DNA, the CDR3 is TGCGCCAGCAGCGTGGACAGTCCCAATCAGCCCCAGCATTTT. Drawing the rest from reference TRBV5-1 and TRBJ1-5, the complete variable domain is KAGVTQTPRYLIKTRGQQVTLSCSPISGHRSVSWYQQTPGQGLQFLFEYFSETQRNKGNFPGRFSGRQFSNSRSEMNVSTLELGDSALYLCASSVDSPNQPQHFGDGTRLSIL.

The chain joins TRBV24-1 to TRBJ2-1, with 10 bases matching TRBD1. The V segment lost 4 bases and the J segment 5 bases; nucleotides outside the gene matches: 4. The length of the CDR3 is 15 residues. In germline, CDR1 is KGHDR, CDR2 SFDVKD. CDR3 in DNA: TGTGCCACCAGTGACCGGGACAGGGGAAACAATGAGCAGTTCTTC. Residues: CATSDRDRGNNEQFF.

This chain joins TRBV28 and TRBJ1-1; TRBD1 matches at 8 bases. The CDR3 length is 15 residues. The ends lost 7 bases at V and 1 base at J; junction bases unmatched: 8. The germline V gene has CDR1 MDHEN and CDR2 SYDVKM. The CDR3 sequence: CASTFRTGGNTEAFF. The CDR3 DNA is TGTGCCAGCACCTTCCGAACAGGGGGGAACACTGAAGCTTTCTTT.

This chain joins TRBV5-1 and TRBJ1-1, with D perhaps matching TRBD1 (5 bases). Germline CDR1 SGHRS, CDR2 YFSETQ. The CDR3 covers 14 residues. Trimming removed 1 base at V and 4 bases at J, with 11 bases between. CDR3 nucleotide sequence: TGCGCCAGCAGCTTGCAGGGATTGGGCACTGAAGCTTTCTTT. Residues: CASSLQGLGTEAFF.

The chain is built from TRBV19 and TRBJ1-5; D might be TRBD1 (6 bases). Trimming pared 4 bases from V and 0 bases from J, leaving 10 bases between. The CDR3 loop spans 15 amino acids. Germline V gene data show CDR1 as LNHDA and CDR2 as SQIVND (reference sequence). The CDR3 is CASSRTVPSNQPQHF. The CDR3 DNA follows: TGTGCCAGTAGTAGGACAGTTCCTAGCAATCAGCCCCAGCATTTT.

The rearrangement uses TRBV13 and TRBJ2-1; TRBD1 aligns across 7 bases. The CDR3 is made up of 15 amino acids. CDR1 is PRHDT, CDR2 FYEKMQ, per germline (reference sequence). The junction had 4 bases not matched to a gene; V was cut back by 5 bases and J by 0 bases. CDR3 region: CASSITGDSYNEQFF. The CDR3 DNA follows: TGTGCCAGCAGCATCACAGGGGACTCCTACAATGAGCAGTTCTTC.

The chain is built from TRBV3-1 (or the pseudogene TRBV3-2) and TRBJ2-3; 7 nucleotides align to TRBD2. This CDR3 contains 16 residues. With 4 bases clipped from V and 2 bases from J, the junction kept 9 bases outside the gene matches. CDR1 and CDR2 (germline): LGHDT, YNNKEL (reference sequence). The CDR3 nucleotides are TGTGCCAGCAGCCCTACGGGACTAAGCTCCACAGATACGCAGTATTTT. Translating it yields CASSPTGLSSTDTQYF.

This clone showed up just a few times. The rearrangement links TRBV29-1 to TRBJ1-5, with 9 bases aligning to TRBD1. Germline assignment: CDR1 SQVTM and CDR2 ANQGSEA. The CDR3 spans 13 residues. J lost 12 bases, V lost 1 base, and 7 bases had no gene match. CDR3 loop: CSVEVGTGLGQHF. CDR3 DNA: TGCAGCGTTGAAGTGGGGACAGGGCTGGGCCAGCATTTT.

The genes are TRBV28 and TRBJ2-3, with 7 bases that match TRBD1. The germline V gene encodes CDR1 MDHEN and CDR2 SYDVKM. The J segment lost 2 bases and the V segment lost 5 bases, leaving 13 bases of the junction unmatched. The CDR3 extends over 17 amino acids. CDR3 sequence (DNA): TGTGCCAGCAGTCCCCCCTACCGGGACAGCTTCACAGATACGCAGTATTTT. It specifies CASSPPYRDSFTDTQYF. The full variable domain, with the rest looked up from reference TRBV28 and TRBJ2-3, is DVKVTQSSRYLVKRTGEKVFLECVQDMDHENMFWYRQDPGLGLRLIYFSYDVKMKEKGDIPEGYSVSREKKERFSLILESASTNQTSMYLCASSPPYRDSFTDTQYFGPGTRLTVL.

J is TRBJ2-7 and V is TRBV7-2, with 7 bases identical to TRBD2. The CDR3 runs 15 residues. The germline CDR1 and CDR2 sequences are SGHTA and FQGNSA. The trim removed 5 bases at V and 3 bases at J, leaving 10 bases unmatched. CDR3 in DNA: TGTGCCAGCAGCGGGCTTTGGGGGGGGTTCTACGAGCAGTACTTC. This sequence encodes CASSGLWGGFYEQYF.

The gene calls are TRBV7-9 and TRBJ2-7, with 7 positions matching TRBD1. CDR1 is SEHNR, CDR2 FQNEAQ, per germline (reference sequence). V lost 3 bases to trimming and J lost 0 bases; unmatched junction nucleotides: 11. This CDR3 has 17 amino acids. CDR3 sequence reads: CASSLTSRGLGSYEQYF. In nucleotides, the CDR3 is TGTGCCAGCAGCTTGACGAGTAGGGGGCTAGGCTCCTACGAGCAGTACTTC.

This clone was detected only once. V and J are TRBV12-3 or TRBV12-4 and TRBJ1-1; D not resolved. V was trimmed by 3 bases and J by 1 base, leaving 6 bases between them. The CDR3 consists of 13 residues. CDR3 loop: CASSFTGNTEAFF. CDR3 DNA sequence: TGTGCCAGCAGTTTTACGGGGAACACTGAAGCTTTCTTT.

The CDR3 coding sequence is TGTGCCAGTCAGGACAGCTCCTATAATTCACCCCTCCACTTT. The encoded protein is CASQDSSYNSPLHF. The chain recombines TRBV6-5 with TRBJ1-6, with D perhaps matching TRBD1 (6 bases). CDR3 size: 14 residues. Germline lookup yields CDR1 MNHEY and CDR2 SVGAGI. The V gene lost 9 bases and the J gene lost 0 bases, with 9 bases spanning the gap.